Listed below are T cell receptor beta chains from one sample, sequenced in a study of blood T cell repertoires in COVID-19. Measured with immunoSEQ multiplex PCR; TCRdb has only the in-frame clones, and not every one. The data show approximately 260,000 clones, about 93% seen once. Sequencing used PBMCs or T cells enriched from blood (not recorded which). The receptors come from a woman aged 18-29 years who had recovered from COVID-19. CDR3s leave out the opening cysteine and the closing phenylalanine or tryptophan.

v_call	cdr3_aa
TRBV4-1	ASSRLPVPIRYNEQF
TRBV3-1/TRBV3-2	ASSSGDGYT
TRBV5-6	ASSLATQGKYYGYT
TRBV2	ASSEGPVGQETQY
TRBV6-5	ASRYSEANNEQF
TRBV4-3	ASSQDGGAEYNEQF
TRBV27	ASSPTTHDRGLTGELF
TRBV9	ASAIAATDTQY
TRBV7-6	ASSFWKELAARETQY
TRBV28	ASSLLGQGVSQPQH
TRBV28	ASSPPRDIYEQY
TRBV28	ASSIITPGNTEAF
TRBV28	ASTKSGGSNEKLF
TRBV28	ASSFSTGLQPQH
TRBV20-1	SAREASGAF